One TCR beta chain is described in this entry. The antigen remains unidentified. One end of the junction fails to match germline, which may point to a read error. Assays examined 90,000 to 100,000 TCR templates per sample. Here immunoSEQ multiplex PCR was the method, and the copy in TCRdb shows in-frame clones only, minus some. Of approximately 12,000 clones listed, 30% to 50% are singletons. The data are from a study of siplizumab effects on memory and regulatory T cells. General study results and limits: Naive T cells were seen as more diverse than memory cells and as major alloresponse contributors.

Researchers cocultured the mixed lymphocyte reaction cells at 37°C for approximately six days. The study labelled responder PBMCs with CFSE and stimulator PBMCs with Violet Dye, then mixed them 1:1. The CDR3 loop spans 15 amino acids. Germline CDR1 and CDR2: SGHRS and YFSETQ. Sequencing input: CFSE-low (dividing) CD8+ T cells sorted from an allogeneic mixed lymphocyte reaction. The TCR comes from a human donor in good health; the cells came from an allogeneic mixed lymphocyte reaction. The V call is TRBV5-1, the J call TRBJ2-1; the D call may be TRBD1 or TRBD2 (5 bases each). The CDR3 DNA reads as TGTGCCAGCAGTTCGGACCCTACGGGGCGTAGTGAGCAGTTCTTC. It encodes CASSSDPTGRSEQFF.